This T cell receptor beta chain was found in a study of blood T cells in healthy people across ages. Points from the study as a whole: Age advanced and TCR beta diversity per million T cells fell, roughly linearly. Unsorted PBMC material precluded a definitive naive versus antigen-experienced comparison.

The authors ran a second PCR of 7 to 11 cycles using a sample-barcoded 5' primer and a J-beta primer mix. TCRdb processed the 5' RACE reads anew with MiXCR; each CDR3 protein has one entry. The sample has about 810,000 distinct CDR3 sequences, 35% to 40% seen once. The CDR3 totals 15 residues. In germline, CDR1 is LGHNA, CDR2 YSLEER. V lost 3 bases to trimming and J lost 2 bases; unmatched junction nucleotides: 3. The donors, all healthy, were Caucasians living in Russia, aged about 6 to 100. Drawing of peripheral blood yielded about 9.8 milliliters from each donor. This clonotype was detected ten times or more. The antigen remains undetermined.

The J gene is TRBJ1-5, the V gene TRBV4-3, with 8 bases that match TRBD1. Sequencing was performed on blood. This clonotype originated in a man between 18 and 35 years old in good health. Here the CDR3 DNA reads TGCGCCAGCAGCCAGGCGGACAGGGGCAATCAGCCCCAGCATTTT. This sequence encodes CASSQADRGNQPQHF.